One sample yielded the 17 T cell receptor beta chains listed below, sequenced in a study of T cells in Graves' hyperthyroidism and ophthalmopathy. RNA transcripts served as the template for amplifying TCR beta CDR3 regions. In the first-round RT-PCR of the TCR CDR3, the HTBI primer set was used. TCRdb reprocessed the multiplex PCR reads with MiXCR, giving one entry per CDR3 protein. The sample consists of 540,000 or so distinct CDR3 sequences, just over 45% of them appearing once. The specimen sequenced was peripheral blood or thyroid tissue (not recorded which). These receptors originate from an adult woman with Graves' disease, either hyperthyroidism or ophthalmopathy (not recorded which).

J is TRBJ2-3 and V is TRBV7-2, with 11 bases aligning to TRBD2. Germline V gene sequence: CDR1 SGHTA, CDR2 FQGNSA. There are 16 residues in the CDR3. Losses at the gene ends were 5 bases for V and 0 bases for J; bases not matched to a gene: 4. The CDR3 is CASSIRLAGSTDTQYF. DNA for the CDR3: TGTGCCAGCAGCATCCGACTAGCGGGGAGCACAGATACGCAGTATTTT.

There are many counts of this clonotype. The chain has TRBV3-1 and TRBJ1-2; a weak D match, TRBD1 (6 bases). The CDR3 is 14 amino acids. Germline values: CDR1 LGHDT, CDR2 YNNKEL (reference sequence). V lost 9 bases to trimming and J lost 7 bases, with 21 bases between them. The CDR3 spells CASKPYRTALGYTF. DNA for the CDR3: TGTGCCAGTAAGCCATATCGGACAGCCCTTGGCTACACCTTC.

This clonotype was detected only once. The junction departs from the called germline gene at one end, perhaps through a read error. The CDR3 DNA reads TGTGCCGGCAGTCAAGGCGGTAGAAAGCAAGAGACCCAGTACTTC. Translating gives CAGSQGGRKQETQYF. This chain uses TRBV9 with TRBJ2-5; D not certain. This CDR3 region has 15 residues. Germline V gives CDR1 SGDLS, CDR2 YYNGEE.

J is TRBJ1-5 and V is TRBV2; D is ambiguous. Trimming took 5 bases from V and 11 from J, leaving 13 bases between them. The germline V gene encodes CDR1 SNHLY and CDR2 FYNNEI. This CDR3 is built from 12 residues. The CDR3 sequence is CASSRPWETQHF. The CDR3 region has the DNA TGTGCCAGCAGTAGGCCTTGGGAGACCCAGCATTTT.

The CDR3 bases are TGTGCCAGCAGCAAGCTCGTGGGGCGGAACACCGGGGAGACCCAGTACTTC. It translates to CASSKLVGRNTGETQYF. The V gene is TRBV7-6, the J gene TRBJ2-5, with D tentatively TRBD1 (5 bases). This CDR3 is 17 amino acids long. CDR1 is SGHVS, CDR2 FNYEAQ, per germline. V was shortened by 5 bases and J by 5 bases, with 24 bases between the two germline ends.

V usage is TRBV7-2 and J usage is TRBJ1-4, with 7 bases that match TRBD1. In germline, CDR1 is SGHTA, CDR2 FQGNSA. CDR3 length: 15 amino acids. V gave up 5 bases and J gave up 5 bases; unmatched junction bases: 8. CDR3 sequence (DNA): TGTGCCAGCAGCCTGCGACAGGGACCCAATGAAAAACTGTTTTTT. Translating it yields CASSLRQGPNEKLFF. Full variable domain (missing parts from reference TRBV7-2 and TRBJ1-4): GAGVSQSPSNKVTEKGKDVELRCDPISGHTALYWYRQSLGQGLEFLIYFQGNSAPDKSGLPSDRFSAERTGGSVSTLTIQRTQQEDSAVYLCASSLRQGPNEKLFFGSGTQLSVL.

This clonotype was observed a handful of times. This CDR3 reads CAISARARDYGYTF. The CDR3 region has the DNA TGTGCCATCAGTGCCAGGGCCCGAGACTATGGCTACACCTTC. The V and J genes are TRBV10-3 and TRBJ1-2, with D possibly being TRBD1 (5 bases). V gave up 4 bases and J gave up 3 bases, with 12 bases separating them. The germline gives CDR1 ENHRY, CDR2 SYGVKD. The CDR3 is made up of 14 amino acids.

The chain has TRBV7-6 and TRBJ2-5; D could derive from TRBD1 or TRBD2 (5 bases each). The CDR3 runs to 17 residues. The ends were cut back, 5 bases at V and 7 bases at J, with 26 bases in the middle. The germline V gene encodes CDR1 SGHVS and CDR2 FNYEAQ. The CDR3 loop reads CASSLTSESGGAGTQYF. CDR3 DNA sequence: TGTGCCAGCAGCCTCACCTCTGAGAGCGGTGGGGCCGGGACCCAGTACTTC.

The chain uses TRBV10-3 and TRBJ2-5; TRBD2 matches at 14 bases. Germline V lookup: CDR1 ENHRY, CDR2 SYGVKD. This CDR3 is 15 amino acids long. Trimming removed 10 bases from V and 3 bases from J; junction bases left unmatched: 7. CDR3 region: CASKGLAGGEETQYF. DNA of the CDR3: TGTGCCAGCAAAGGACTAGCGGGAGGTGAAGAGACCCAGTACTTC.

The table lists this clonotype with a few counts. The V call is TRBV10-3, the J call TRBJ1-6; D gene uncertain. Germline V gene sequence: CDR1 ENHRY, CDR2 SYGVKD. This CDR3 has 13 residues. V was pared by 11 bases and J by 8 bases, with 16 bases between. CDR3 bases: TGTGCCTCCAGGACCGGTGGCGATTCACCCCTCCACTTT. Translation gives CASRTGGDSPLHF.

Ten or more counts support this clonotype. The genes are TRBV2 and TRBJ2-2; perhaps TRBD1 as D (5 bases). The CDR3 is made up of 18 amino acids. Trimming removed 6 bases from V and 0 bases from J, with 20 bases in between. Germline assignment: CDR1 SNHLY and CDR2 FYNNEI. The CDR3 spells CASSQTLLGPANTGELFF. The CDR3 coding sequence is TGTGCCAGCAGCCAAACCCTCCTGGGGCCCGCGAACACCGGGGAGCTGTTTTTT.

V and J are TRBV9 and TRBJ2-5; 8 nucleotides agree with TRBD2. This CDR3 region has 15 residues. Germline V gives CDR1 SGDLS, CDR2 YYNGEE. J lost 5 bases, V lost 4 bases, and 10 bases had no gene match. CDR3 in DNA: TGTGCCAGCAGCTTGGCCTCGGGAGGGTTGGAGACCCAGTACTTC. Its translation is CASSLASGGLETQYF.

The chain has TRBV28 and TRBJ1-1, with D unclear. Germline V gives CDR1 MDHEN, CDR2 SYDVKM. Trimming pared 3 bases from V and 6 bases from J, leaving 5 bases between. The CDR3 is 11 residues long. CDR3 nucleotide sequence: TGTGCCAGCAGTTTCATCGCTGAAGCTTTCTTT. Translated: CASSFIAEAFF.

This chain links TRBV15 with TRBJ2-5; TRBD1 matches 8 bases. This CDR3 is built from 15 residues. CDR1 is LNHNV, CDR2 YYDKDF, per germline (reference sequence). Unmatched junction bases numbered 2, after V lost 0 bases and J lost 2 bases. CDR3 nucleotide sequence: TGTGCCACCAGCAGAGACAGGGGGCTGCAAGAGACCCAGTACTTC. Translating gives CATSRDRGLQETQYF. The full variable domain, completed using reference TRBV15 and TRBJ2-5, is DAMVIQNPRYQVTQFGKPVTLSCSQTLNHNVMYWYQQKSSQAPKLLFHYYDKDFNNEADTPDNFQSRRPNTSFCFLDIRSPGLGDTAMYLCATSRDRGLQETQYFGPGTRLLVL.

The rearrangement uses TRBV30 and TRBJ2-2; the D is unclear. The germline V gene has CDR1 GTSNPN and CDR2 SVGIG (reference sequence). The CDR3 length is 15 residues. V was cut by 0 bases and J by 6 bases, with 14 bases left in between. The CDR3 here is CAWSVLGVLSGELFF. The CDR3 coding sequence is TGTGCCTGGAGTGTACTTGGGGTGTTGTCCGGGGAGCTGTTTTTT.

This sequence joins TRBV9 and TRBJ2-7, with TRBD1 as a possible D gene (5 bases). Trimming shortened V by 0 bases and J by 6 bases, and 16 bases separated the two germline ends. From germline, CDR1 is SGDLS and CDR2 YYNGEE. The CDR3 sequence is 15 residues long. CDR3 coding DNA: TGTGCCAGCAGCGTAGATGGACATCACTCGGCCGAGCAGTACTTC. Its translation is CASSVDGHHSAEQYF.

The CDR3 reads CSAPTGSGNTIYF. In DNA form, the CDR3 reads TGCAGTGCCCCTACAGGGTCTGGAAACACCATATATTTT. J is TRBJ1-3 and V is TRBV20-1, with D tentatively TRBD1 (6 bases). V was clipped by 6 bases and J by 1 base, with 10 bases between them. Germline assignment: CDR1 DFQATT and CDR2 SNEGSKA (reference sequence). The CDR3 totals 13 residues.